A selection of T cell receptor beta chains follows, all from one sample in a study of chemoradiotherapy in HPV16-positive cancers. Repertoires were generated with immunoSEQ multiplex PCR, while TCRdb's copy carries only in-frame clones and drops some. The table records around 20,000 clones, just under 75% of them present only once. Sampling was conducted from a patient who underwent chemoradiotherapy. Every receptor here comes from a human donor with HPV-associated anogenital cancer. The conserved cysteine and the conserved F or W are not part of the CDR3 here. The order of the fields is V gene, J gene, CDR3 protein.

V gene: TRBV5-1; J gene: TRBJ1-1; CDR3 protein: ASSMTGGVTEAF
V gene: TRBV7-2; J gene: TRBJ2-3; CDR3 protein: ASSQQGASDTQY
V gene: TRBV6-5; J gene: TRBJ2-7; CDR3 protein: ASSYSNRGPYEQY
V gene: TRBV7-9; J gene: TRBJ1-2; CDR3 protein: ASSSDERRYT
V gene: TRBV11-3; J gene: TRBJ1-6; CDR3 protein: ASSLGTGGNSPLH
V gene: TRBV10-3; J gene: TRBJ2-5; CDR3 protein: ATTPRGVRETQY
V gene: TRBV5-1; J gene: TRBJ2-3; CDR3 protein: ASSDVRGGDTQY
V gene: TRBV9; J gene: .; CDR3 protein: ASSVVPRAGEQY
V gene: TRBV28; J gene: TRBJ1-4; CDR3 protein: ASSSQVEKLF
V gene: TRBV11-3; J gene: TRBJ2-3; CDR3 protein: ASSHGTGVTDTQY
V gene: TRBV11-3; J gene: TRBJ2-7; CDR3 protein: ASSLGSYEQY
V gene: TRBV28; J gene: TRBJ1-5; CDR3 protein: ASSPWGRAQPQH
V gene: TRBV5-6; J gene: TRBJ1-1; CDR3 protein: ASTSRDRGPTEAF
V gene: TRBV7-2; J gene: TRBJ2-7; CDR3 protein: ASSRTSGSYEQY
V gene: TRBV5-1; J gene: TRBJ1-4; CDR3 protein: ASSFTLQGPNEKLF
V gene: TRBV10-3; J gene: TRBJ1-5; CDR3 protein: AISESGGGNQPQH
V gene: TRBV7-9; J gene: TRBJ2-5; CDR3 protein: ASSSWTGQETQY
V gene: TRBV7-3; J gene: TRBJ2-7; CDR3 protein: ASSLNPGQGYEQY
V gene: TRBV5-1; J gene: TRBJ2-3; CDR3 protein: ASSPLGTGATDTQY
V gene: TRBV19; J gene: TRBJ2-7; CDR3 protein: ASRPSRGYEQY
V gene: TRBV4-1; J gene: TRBJ1-5; CDR3 protein: ASSPFDSNQPQH